The 8 T cell receptor beta chains presented below share a single source sample, sequenced in a study of Ad26.COV2.S vaccination and SARS-CoV-2 variants. Only in-frame clones appear in the TCRdb table, and some are missing; sequencing was by immunoSEQ multiplex PCR. The sample lists approximately 420,000 clones; roughly nine tenths were seen once. Treatment reported: around 19 received Ad26.COV2.S at low or high dose, single or two shots; 5 received placebo; per-sample allocation not given. Collection of samples fell on day 63 after the first vaccine or placebo injection. The material was peripheral blood, obtained in a trial of Ad26.COV2.S vaccine versus placebo. The receptors come from a person between 18 and 65 years old who received the Ad26.COV2.S COVID-19 vaccine or a placebo.

V gene TRBV5-4 combines with J gene TRBJ2-3; a weak D match, TRBD2 (6 bases). The V gene lost 4 bases and the J gene lost 2 bases, with 8 bases spanning the gap. This CDR3 is 13 amino acids long. Germline CDR1 reads SGHNT; CDR2 reads YYREEE (reference sequence). The CDR3 sequence is CASSGGITDTQYF. DNA for the CDR3: TGTGCCAGCAGCGGGGGGATCACAGATACGCAGTATTTT.

The chain recombines TRBV5-5 with TRBJ1-1; no reliable D call. The germline gives CDR1 SGHKS, CDR2 YYEKEE (reference sequence). V lost 0 bases to trimming and J lost 5 bases, with 8 bases between them. The CDR3 has 13 residues. The CDR3 reads CASSLVEETEAFF. In DNA form, the CDR3 reads TGTGCCAGCAGCTTGGTGGAGGAGACTGAAGCTTTCTTT.

The chain is built from TRBV3-1 (or the pseudogene TRBV3-2) and TRBJ2-7; a possible D gene is TRBD2 (6 bases). Germline assignment: CDR1 LGHDT and CDR2 YNNKEL (reference sequence). The CDR3 has 12 residues. The V end lost 8 bases, the J end lost 3 bases, and 11 bases lay between the germline ends. CDR3 amino acids: CASGAGIYEQYF. The CDR3, as DNA: TGTGCCAGCGGTGCGGGAATCTACGAGCAGTACTTC.

The V gene is TRBV6-5, the J gene TRBJ1-2; D is undetermined. CDR1 and CDR2 from the germline V gene are MNHEY and SVGAGI. Trimming cost V 0 bases and J 1 base, with 12 bases left between them. The CDR3 is 16 residues long. This CDR3 is CASSYSRVPLNYGYTF. In nucleotides, the CDR3 is TGTGCCAGCAGTTACTCTAGGGTACCACTTAACTATGGCTACACCTTC.

This chain links TRBV20-1 with TRBJ1-2, with a tentative D call TRBD1 (6 bases). The CDR3 sequence is 11 residues long. Germline V gives CDR1 DFQATT, CDR2 SNEGSKA (reference sequence). The V and J ends lost 2 bases and 8 bases respectively, with 9 bases between them. The DNA of the CDR3 is TGCAGTGCTAGATGGACAGACGGCTACACCTTC. It yields the protein CSARWTDGYTF.

Points on this clone: Distinct nucleotide sequences in the sample also encode this CDR3. V usage is TRBV5-6 and J usage is TRBJ2-3; D ambiguous. The V and J ends lost 0 bases and 5 bases respectively, with 7 bases between them. CDR1 SGHDT and CDR2 YYEEEE come from the germline V gene. There are 13 residues in the CDR3. CDR3 in amino acids: CASSLVGGDTQYF. The CDR3 region has the DNA TGTGCCAGCAGCTTGGTTGGCGGAGATACGCAGTATTTT.

V is TRBV6-2 or TRBV6-3 and J is TRBJ2-1; D uncertain. The V gene lost 2 bases and the J gene lost 1 base, with 15 bases spanning the gap. Germline V CDR1 and CDR2: MNHEY, SVGEGT. The CDR3 runs 17 residues. CDR3 sequence (DNA): TGTGCCAGCAGTTACCCCCCCCCACCTTATTCCTACAATGAGCAGTTCTTC. Translation gives CASSYPPPPYSYNEQFF.

The rearrangement uses TRBV5-1 and TRBJ1-4; D ambiguous. Trimming removed 0 bases at V and 8 bases at J, with 8 bases between. CDR3 size: 13 residues. Germline CDR1 is SGHRS and CDR2 is YFSETQ. The CDR3 nucleotides are TGCGCCAGCAGCTTGGAAGGGCGCGAAAAACTGTTTTTT. Translated: CASSLEGREKLFF.